Listed below are T cell receptor beta chains from one sample, sequenced in a study of blood T cell repertoires in COVID-19. Measured with immunoSEQ multiplex PCR; TCRdb has only the in-frame clones, and not every one. The sample lists about 200,000 clones, about 88% occurring once. Sequencing was carried out using PBMCs or T cells enriched from blood (not recorded which). The receptors here all came from a woman in her 40s in a cohort exposed to, infected with or recovered from COVID-19 (not recorded which). Both conserved end residues are trimmed from each CDR3. The D gene is left open where the match is weak.

v_call d_call cdr3_aa
TRBV19 TRBD1 ASRPLEGAVEKLF
TRBV11-2 - ASSPSLNTEAF
TRBV27 TRBD2 ASSPTSGTDTQY
TRBV6-5 - ASSYSIGQGYTEAF
TRBV11-3 - ASSLDHWRRSYNEQF
TRBV5-1 TRBD1 ASSAGTGAILFLNTEAF
TRBV19 - ASSITLARSSYEQY
TRBV27 - ASRRQTTNEKLF
TRBV5-4 - ASSFQGMNVGNTIY
TRBV6-4 TRBD2 ASSSTSGGFNTGELF
TRBV6-1 - ASSEKTGYEQY
TRBV19 - ASSIPPNEAF
TRBV14 - ASSQTGDYEQY
TRBV12-3/TRBV12-4 - ASEGLATEAF
TRBV5-4 TRBD1 ASSPGTAPLEQY
TRBV15 TRBD2 ATSRDLVAGGYNEQF
TRBV6-5 - ASSPRSTYGYT
TRBV29-1 - SVEDRDKGYEQY
TRBV5-6 - ASSLGWGGNQPQH
TRBV7-7 TRBD2 ASSPRASGANTGELF
TRBV30 - AWSWQLNTEAF
TRBV4-1 - ASSHAQEKLF
TRBV27 TRBD1 ASSHRQGAWGYT
TRBV6-5 TRBD1 ASISDRAGGYT